This T cell receptor beta chain was sequenced for a study of blood T cell repertoires in COVID-19. For the study at large: There were acute and convalescent COVID-19 samples, and they came from the United States, Italy and Spain. T cells, B-cell-depleted T cells, or PBMCs supplied cDNA or gDNA.

This CDR3 region has 13 residues. The germline V and J ends were trimmed by 5 bases and 2 bases, with 4 bases remaining between them. CDR1 LNHDA and CDR2 SQIVND come from the germline V gene (reference sequence). Authors' data handling: Counts of nucleated cells, estimated from reference gene primer amplification, were obtained. The method was immunoSEQ multiplex PCR; TCRdb's version includes in-frame clones alone and lacks a portion of them. V, J and clone size were drawn from that table, and D and trimming were deduced from the DNA. Seen here are a few hundred thousand clones, roughly 90% observed once, and the top ten hold approximately 2.4%.

The sequence came from a man between 18 and 35 years old with active or convalescent COVID-19. This chain connects TRBV19 to TRBJ2-6; no clear D gene. The sequencing sample was made of peripheral blood. CDR3 coding DNA: TGTGCCAGTAGTGAGGCTGGGGCCAACGTCCTGACTTTC. It specifies CASSEAGANVLTF.